A selection of T cell receptor beta chains follows, all from one sample in a study of T-cell memory formation after mild COVID-19. TCRdb redid the calling of the 5' RACE reads with MiXCR, one entry per CDR3 protein. The repertoire holds about 310,000 distinct CDR3 sequences, with approximately 19% as singletons. The sequenced material came from PBMCs or a T cell subset sorted from them (not recorded which). These receptors all stem from a man between 18 and 35 years old who had mild COVID-19 (a few samples of this study predate the infection). Cell type and time point are not known. CDR3s include the opening cysteine and the closing phenylalanine or tryptophan. The order of the fields is J gene, V gene, D gene, clone size, CDR3 length, CDR3 protein, CDR3 DNA. The D gene is left open where the match is weak. Rows may omit the clone size; those that give it use once, few, many or a size class.

J: TRBJ1-6
V: TRBV5-1
D: -
size: few
length: 15
CDR3: CASSFDSPYNSPLHF
DNA: TGCGCCAGCAGCTTCGACAGCCCCTATAATTCACCCCTCCACTTT

J: TRBJ1-5
V: TRBV2
D: -
size: few
length: 15
CDR3: CASSPNGGGNQPQHF
DNA: TGTGCCAGCAGCCCAAACGGAGGGGGCAATCAGCCCCAGCATTTT

J: TRBJ2-1
V: TRBV7-9
D: TRBD2
size: few
length: 14
CDR3: CASSLTSGLHEQFF
DNA: TGTGCCAGCAGCTTGACTAGCGGCCTTCATGAGCAGTTCTTC

J: TRBJ1-1
V: TRBV10-3
D: TRBD1
size: many
length: 12
CDR3: CAISDPNRGAFF
DNA: TGTGCCATCAGTGACCCGAACAGGGGCGCTTTCTTT

J: TRBJ2-3
V: TRBV5-1
D: TRBD1
size: few
length: 16
CDR3: CASSLLTGGNTDTQYF
DNA: TGCGCCAGCAGCTTGTTGACAGGGGGCAACACAGATACGCAGTATTTT

J: TRBJ1-1
V: TRBV7-9
D: TRBD1
size: few
length: 12
CDR3: CASSLATGGAFF
DNA: TGTGCCAGCAGCTTGGCAACAGGGGGAGCTTTCTTT

J: TRBJ2-1
V: TRBV3-1
D: TRBD1
size: few
length: 16
CDR3: CASSQNLVTTGGKQFF
DNA: TGTGCCAGCAGCCAAAACCTAGTCACTACAGGGGGCAAGCAGTTCTTC

J: TRBJ2-1
V: TRBV7-9
D: -
size: few
length: 15
CDR3: CASSLPPSQGSEQFF
DNA: TGTGCCAGCAGCTTACCCCCAAGCCAGGGCAGTGAGCAGTTCTTC

J: TRBJ2-2
V: TRBV5-1
D: TRBD1
size: -
length: 15
CDR3: CASSYTDRATGELFF
DNA: TGCGCCAGCTCCTATACCGACAGGGCCACCGGGGAGCTGTTTTTT

J: TRBJ1-5
V: TRBV6-6
D: -
size: few
length: 14
CDR3: CASSYPQAHQPQHF
DNA: TGTGCCAGCAGTTACCCCCAGGCCCATCAGCCCCAGCATTTT

J: TRBJ1-6
V: TRBV27
D: -
size: many
length: 13
CDR3: CASSQGGVTPLHF
DNA: TGTGCCAGCAGTCAGGGTGGGGTTACGCCCCTCCACTTT

J: TRBJ2-1
V: TRBV29-1
D: TRBD2
size: few
length: 17
CDR3: CSVEYWGSASGDNEQFF
DNA: TGCAGCGTTGAATATTGGGGGTCTGCTAGCGGGGACAATGAGCAGTTCTTC

J: TRBJ2-2
V: TRBV5-1
D: TRBD1
size: -
length: 15
CDR3: CASSPWTGGTGELFF
DNA: TGCGCCAGCAGCCCTTGGACAGGGGGTACCGGGGAGCTGTTTTTT

J: TRBJ2-4
V: TRBV7-3
D: TRBD2
size: -
length: 15
CDR3: CASSAYGGGRDIQYF
DNA: TGTGCCAGCAGCGCGTATGGCGGGGGGCGGGACATTCAGTACTTC

J: TRBJ1-2
V: TRBV4-1
D: TRBD1
size: -
length: 15
CDR3: CASSRTGATNYGYTF
DNA: TGCGCCAGCAGTCGGACAGGGGCAACTAACTATGGCTACACCTTC

J: TRBJ1-1
V: TRBV5-5
D: TRBD1
size: -
length: 14
CDR3: CASSSGQVVERAFF
DNA: TGTGCCAGCAGTTCGGGACAGGTGGTCGAGAGAGCTTTCTTT

J: TRBJ2-2
V: TRBV5-4
D: TRBD2
size: -
length: 16
CDR3: CASSQGLAGTTGELFF
DNA: TGTGCCAGCAGCCAGGGACTAGCGGGAACTACCGGGGAGCTGTTTTTT

J: TRBJ1-1
V: TRBV12-3/TRBV12-4
D: -
size: -
length: 13
CDR3: CASKTGTDNEAFF
DNA: TGTGCCAGCAAAACCGGGACTGATAATGAAGCTTTCTTT

J: TRBJ2-3
V: TRBV6-1
D: TRBD2
size: few
length: 17
CDR3: CASSEDLLAARADTQYF
DNA: TGTGCCAGCAGTGAAGACCTACTAGCGGCACGGGCAGATACGCAGTATTTT

J: TRBJ2-6
V: TRBV7-9
D: TRBD1
size: few
length: 20
CDR3: CASSPSLQGPLSSGANVLTF
DNA: TGTGCCAGCAGCCCAAGCTTACAGGGGCCCCTTTCCTCTGGGGCCAACGTCCTGACTTTC

J: TRBJ1-2
V: TRBV15
D: TRBD1
size: many
length: 15
CDR3: CATSGFDRGDYGYTF
DNA: TGTGCCACCAGCGGTTTCGACAGGGGAGATTATGGCTACACCTTC

J: TRBJ1-2
V: TRBV7-9
D: -
size: few
length: 16
CDR3: CASSLDWSGNNYGYTF
DNA: TGTGCCAGCAGCTTAGATTGGTCAGGGAATAACTATGGCTACACCTTC

J: TRBJ2-5
V: TRBV18
D: TRBD2
size: -
length: 17
CDR3: CASSPLSSGVRGETQYF
DNA: TGTGCCAGCTCACCATTGTCTAGCGGGGTTCGCGGTGAGACCCAGTACTTC

J: TRBJ2-5
V: TRBV7-7
D: TRBD2
size: few
length: 16
CDR3: CASSSLLAGEKETQYF
DNA: TGTGCCAGCAGCTCCTTGCTAGCGGGGGAGAAAGAGACCCAGTACTTC

J: TRBJ2-1
V: TRBV5-1
D: TRBD1
size: -
length: 16
CDR3: CASSTTTGGNYNEQFF
DNA: TGCGCCAGCAGCACCACGACAGGGGGCAACTACAATGAGCAGTTCTTC

J: TRBJ2-1
V: TRBV4-2
D: -
size: few
length: 17
CDR3: CASSHPATGGQYNEQFF
DNA: TGTGCCAGCAGCCACCCCGCTACCGGGGGCCAGTACAATGAGCAGTTCTTC

J: TRBJ1-1
V: TRBV6-5
D: TRBD1
size: once
length: 14
CDR3: CASSNRGRDTEAFF
DNA: TGTGCCAGCAGTAACAGGGGACGTGACACTGAAGCTTTCTTT

J: TRBJ2-1
V: TRBV2
D: -
size: few
length: 11
CDR3: CASRGQVEQFF
DNA: TGTGCCAGCAGGGGGCAGGTTGAGCAGTTCTTC

J: TRBJ1-1
V: TRBV15
D: TRBD1
size: -
length: 17
CDR3: CATSRPFPSGTGAEAFF
DNA: TGTGCCACCAGCAGGCCTTTTCCTTCCGGGACAGGGGCTGAAGCTTTCTTT

J: TRBJ2-6
V: TRBV27
D: TRBD1
size: -
length: 18
CDR3: CASSPRQGARSGANVLTF
DNA: TGTGCCAGCAGTCCCCGACAGGGGGCCCGCTCTGGGGCCAACGTCCTGACTTTC

J: TRBJ2-5
V: TRBV7-2
D: -
size: -
length: 17
CDR3: CASSPRTGWGALGTQYF
DNA: TGTGCCAGCAGCCCCCGAACGGGATGGGGGGCCCTAGGGACCCAGTACTTC

J: TRBJ1-2
V: TRBV21-1
D: -
size: few
length: 13
CDR3: CASSKQGAYGYTF
DNA: TGTGCCAGCAGCAAACAGGGTGCCTATGGCTACACCTTC

J: TRBJ2-3
V: TRBV7-8
D: -
size: few
length: 15
CDR3: CASSSRGDSTDTQYF
DNA: TGTGCCAGCAGCTCTAGGGGGGACAGCACAGATACGCAGTATTTT

J: TRBJ2-1
V: TRBV7-2
D: -
size: many
length: 13
CDR3: CASSLDPYNEQFF
DNA: TGTGCCAGCAGCCTGGACCCCTACAATGAGCAGTTCTTC

J: TRBJ2-3
V: TRBV7-9
D: TRBD2
size: -
length: 16
CDR3: CASSPNSGGRTDTQYF
DNA: TGTGCCAGCAGCCCGAATAGCGGGGGACGCACAGATACGCAGTATTTT

J: TRBJ1-1
V: TRBV11-2
D: -
size: -
length: 14
CDR3: CASRRGDLNTEAFF
DNA: TGTGCCAGCAGGCGTGGGGATTTGAACACTGAAGCTTTCTTT

J: TRBJ1-5
V: TRBV7-2
D: -
size: -
length: 15
CDR3: CASSSQGNSNQPQHF
DNA: TGTGCCAGCAGCTCACAGGGTAATAGCAATCAGCCCCAGCATTTT

J: TRBJ2-1
V: TRBV20-1
D: TRBD1
size: many
length: 13
CDR3: CSASRTGVDEQFF
DNA: TGCAGTGCTAGCCGGACAGGGGTCGATGAGCAGTTCTTC

J: TRBJ2-7
V: TRBV6-5
D: TRBD1
size: -
length: 15
CDR3: CASSYAGTGTYEQYF
DNA: TGTGCCAGCAGTTACGCCGGGACAGGGACGTACGAGCAGTACTTC

J: TRBJ1-1
V: TRBV4-1
D: -
size: few
length: 14
CDR3: CASSQWREGTEAFF
DNA: TGCGCCAGCAGCCAATGGAGGGAGGGCACTGAAGCTTTCTTT

J: TRBJ1-5
V: TRBV6-6
D: TRBD1
size: many
length: 15
CDR3: CASSYGQGSFQPQHF
DNA: TGTGCCAGCAGTTATGGACAGGGGAGCTTTCAGCCCCAGCATTTT

J: TRBJ1-3
V: TRBV12-5
D: -
size: -
length: 17
CDR3: CASGLVLRTSSGNTIYF
DNA: TGTGCTAGTGGTTTGGTACTCAGGACCTCCTCTGGAAACACCATATATTTT

J: TRBJ1-1
V: TRBV12-3/TRBV12-4
D: -
size: many
length: 13
CDR3: CASSFRRVAEAFF
DNA: TGTGCCAGCAGTTTTAGGAGGGTGGCTGAAGCTTTCTTT

J: TRBJ2-3
V: TRBV7-6
D: TRBD1
size: -
length: 16
CDR3: CASSLGDSPFTDTQYF
DNA: TGTGCCAGCAGCTTAGGGGACAGTCCCTTCACAGATACGCAGTATTTT

J: TRBJ1-5
V: TRBV7-6
D: -
size: few
length: 12
CDR3: CASSLWRQPQHF
DNA: TGTGCCAGCAGCTTATGGAGGCAGCCCCAGCATTTT